These 21 T cell receptor beta chains were sequenced from one sample in a study of blood T cell repertoires in COVID-19. The protocol was immunoSEQ multiplex PCR, while the TCRdb copy is restricted to in-frame clones and leaves out a portion. The data hold roughly 400,000 clones, with about 88% observed a single time. Input material: PBMCs or T cells enriched from blood (not recorded which). All receptors derive from a young woman who had been exposed to COVID-19.

The V call is TRBV5-1, the J call TRBJ2-7; 13 positions match TRBD2. Germline V gene sequence: CDR1 SGHRS, CDR2 YFSETQ. V lost 8 bases and J lost 3; bases outside the gene matches: 2. There are 13 residues in the CDR3. This chain's CDR3 is CASRLAGGYEQYF. CDR3 DNA sequence: TGCGCCAGTCGACTAGCGGGAGGCTACGAGCAGTACTTC.

This chain connects TRBV11-3 to TRBJ2-5; no definite D call. Per the germline V gene, CDR1 is SGHNT and CDR2 is YENEEA. CDR3 length equals 15 residues. Trimming stripped 1 base from V and 1 base from J, with 10 bases between. CDR3 residues: CASSLGVSSQETQYF. In nucleotides, the CDR3 is TGTGCCAGCAGCTTAGGAGTGTCAAGCCAAGAGACCCAGTACTTC. Together with reference TRBV11-3 and TRBJ2-5, the CDR3 gives the full variable domain: EAGVVQSPRYKIIEKKQPVAFWCNPISGHNTLYWYLQNLGQGPELLIRYENEEAVDDSQLPKDRFSAERLKGVDSTLKIQPAELGDSAVYLCASSLGVSSQETQYFGPGTRLLVL.

About this clone itself: At one of its ends the junction is not consistent with the germline gene, which may arise from a read error. V and J are TRBV19 and TRBJ1-2; no firm D call. The germline V gene has CDR1 LNHDA and CDR2 SQIVND (reference sequence). This CDR3 contains 14 residues. The CDR3 bases are TGTGCCAGTAGTATAGATGGAGGCTCATATGGCTGCACCTTC. Translating gives CASSIDGGSYGCTF.

V usage is TRBV5-1 and J usage is TRBJ1-1; D is perhaps TRBD1 (5 bases). The germline V gene has CDR1 SGHRS and CDR2 YFSETQ. Trimming stripped 6 bases from V and 1 base from J, with 16 bases between. The CDR3 is 15 residues long. DNA of the CDR3: TGCGCCAGCAACCGCGCCGGGACTACGAACACTGAAGCTTTCTTT. Protein: CASNRAGTTNTEAFF.

The rearrangement joins TRBV19 to TRBJ1-2; D not resolved. The CDR3 runs to 17 residues. Germline V CDR1 and CDR2: LNHDA, SQIVND (reference sequence). Trimming stripped 3 bases from V and 0 bases from J, with 17 bases between. CDR3 sequence reads: CASSIPRGSTPNYGYTF. The DNA of the CDR3 is TGTGCCAGTAGTATCCCCCGCGGCAGCACTCCTAACTATGGCTACACCTTC. Looking up the rest from reference TRBV19 and TRBJ1-2 gives the full variable domain: DGGITQSPKYLFRKEGQNVTLSCEQNLNHDAMYWYRQDPGQGLRLIYYSQIVNDFQKGDIAEGYSVSREKKESFPLTVTSAQKNPTAFYLCASSIPRGSTPNYGYTFGSGTRLTVV.

V usage is TRBV28 and J usage is TRBJ2-7; TRBD1 matches 12 bases. Looked up from germline, CDR1 is MDHEN and CDR2 is SYDVKM. The CDR3 length is 17 residues. J lost 5 bases, V lost 3 bases, and 11 bases had no gene match. The CDR3, as DNA: TGTGCCAGCAGTTTTCCACCTATCGGGACAGGGGGCCACGAGCAGTACTTC. Protein: CASSFPPIGTGGHEQYF.

The V and J genes are TRBV7-2 and TRBJ2-4; no clear D. This CDR3 is 17 amino acids long. V lost 1 base and J lost 3, with 16 bases in between. Germline V gene lookup returns CDR1 SGHTA and CDR2 FQGNSA. The CDR3 DNA is TGTGCCAGCAGCTTAGTAGTGACAAGTTTAGTCAAAAACATTCAGTACTTC. Encoded protein: CASSLVVTSLVKNIQYF.

The chain couples TRBV5-1 to TRBJ2-3, with D perhaps matching TRBD2 (6 bases). There are 16 residues in the CDR3. V dropped 4 bases and J dropped 2 bases, with 17 bases sitting between them. Germline V gene sequence: CDR1 SGHRS, CDR2 YFSETQ. Here the CDR3 reads CASSGTGTSHTDTQYF. The CDR3 region has the DNA TGCGCCAGCAGCGGGACCGGGACTTCACACACAGATACGCAGTATTTT.

The chain is built from TRBV25-1 and TRBJ2-2, with D unresolved. Deletions cut 3 bases from V and 7 bases from J, with 15 bases between. The CDR3 is 15 amino acids. Germline V lookup: CDR1 MGHDK, CDR2 SYGVNS. For the CDR3, the DNA is TGTGCCAGCAGTGATCTATTACCTTTCGGCGGGGAGCTGTTTTTT. It codes for CASSDLLPFGGELFF.

This sequence joins TRBV27 and TRBJ2-7; a weak D match, TRBD1 (6 bases). The CDR3 consists of 14 residues. CDR1 is MNHEY and CDR2 is SMNVEV in the germline V gene (reference sequence). V was shortened by 3 bases and J by 4 bases, with 13 bases between the two germline ends. The CDR3 here is CASSFTPGDYEQYF. The CDR3, as DNA: TGTGCCAGCAGTTTTACGCCAGGGGATTACGAGCAGTACTTC.

The chain uses TRBV3-1 (or the pseudogene TRBV3-2) and TRBJ1-2; the D gene is possibly TRBD1 (6 bases). Germline V gene lookup returns CDR1 LGHDT and CDR2 YNNKEL (reference sequence). The CDR3 sequence is 18 residues long. With 0 bases removed from V and 2 bases from J, the gap between germline ends came to 19 bases. This chain's CDR3 is CASSQDRGRGGSNYGYTF. The CDR3 DNA sequence: TGTGCCAGCAGCCAAGATCGGGGCAGGGGAGGGTCAAACTATGGCTACACCTTC.

The chain employs TRBV7-8 and TRBJ2-2; 8 positions match TRBD1. The trim removed 1 base at V and 6 bases at J, leaving 4 bases unmatched. This CDR3 is built from 15 residues. The V gene's germline CDR1 is SGHVS and CDR2 FQNEAQ. In DNA, the CDR3 is TGTGCCAGCAGCTTAGTCGCAGGGGGCGCCGGGGAGCTGTTTTTT. Translating gives CASSLVAGGAGELFF.

The rearrangement joins TRBV4-1 to TRBJ2-2; TRBD1 matches 10 bases. Trimming removed 0 bases from V and 4 bases from J; junction bases left unmatched: 2. CDR1 and CDR2 from the germline V gene are MGHRA and YSYEKL. CDR3 length equals 16 residues. CDR3 in amino acids: CASSQDRQGATGELFF. As DNA, the CDR3 is TGCGCCAGCAGCCAAGATCGACAGGGGGCCACCGGGGAGCTGTTTTTT.

The rearrangement uses TRBV7-2 and TRBJ2-2; tentative D call: TRBD2 (6 bases). Trimming removed 0 bases from V and 4 bases from J, with 12 bases in between. Germline values: CDR1 SGHTA, CDR2 FQGNSA. CDR3 length equals 16 residues. CDR3 region: CASSLADVGSTGELFF. In DNA form, the CDR3 reads TGTGCCAGCAGCTTAGCGGATGTCGGGAGCACCGGGGAGCTGTTTTTT. Full variable domain (rest looked up from reference TRBV7-2 and TRBJ2-2): GAGVSQSPSNKVTEKGKDVELRCDPISGHTALYWYRQSLGQGLEFLIYFQGNSAPDKSGLPSDRFSAERTGGSVSTLTIQRTQQEDSAVYLCASSLADVGSTGELFFGEGSRLTVL.

The genes are TRBV4-1 and TRBJ1-2; 8 bases fit TRBD1. The germline gives CDR1 MGHRA, CDR2 YSYEKL. The CDR3 spans 16 residues. After removal of 1 base from V and 1 base from J, the junction contained 5 bases not matched to a gene. CDR3 region: CASSQAGTGFNYGYTF. The CDR3 coding sequence is TGCGCCAGCAGCCAAGCCGGGACAGGATTTAACTATGGCTACACCTTC.

For the CDR3, the DNA is TGTGCCTGGAGTTCAGTCCCAGCGGGCTTAGGCACTGAAGCTTTCTTT. This gives the protein CAWSSVPAGLGTEAFF. The rearrangement uses TRBV30 and TRBJ1-1; D is unresolved. The germline gives CDR1 GTSNPN, CDR2 SVGIG (reference sequence). V was cut by 2 bases and J by 4 bases, with 20 bases left in between. The CDR3 is 16 residues long.

Written as DNA, the CDR3 is TGTGCCAGCAGCTTAGGCGGGGGCCGGCACAATGAGCAGTTCTTC. It yields the protein CASSLGGGRHNEQFF. The chain joins TRBV7-2 to TRBJ2-1; weak D call: TRBD2 (7 bases). The CDR3 covers 15 residues. V dropped 1 base and J dropped 5 bases, with 12 bases sitting between them. Germline V gene data show CDR1 as SGHTA and CDR2 as FQGNSA.

The chain combines TRBV12-3 or TRBV12-4 with TRBJ1-2, with unresolved D. V shed 0 bases and J shed 5 bases, with 7 bases lying between them. The CDR3 has 13 amino acids. CDR3 protein: CASSLASGYGYTF. In DNA, the CDR3 is TGTGCCAGCAGTTTAGCTTCGGGGTATGGCTACACCTTC.

The gene calls are TRBV13 and TRBJ1-2; 9 positions match TRBD1. Looked up from germline, CDR1 is PRHDT and CDR2 is FYEKMQ (reference sequence). The CDR3 contains 15 residues. Trimming removed 5 bases from V and 2 bases from J; junction bases left unmatched: 6. DNA for the CDR3: TGTGCCAGCAGCATACGCGGGACAGGGAACTATGGCTACACCTTC. Its protein product is CASSIRGTGNYGYTF.

The chain recombines TRBV6-4 with TRBJ2-7; D gene uncertain. This CDR3 has 14 residues. The germline gives CDR1 MRHNA, CDR2 SNTAGT. Trimming removed 4 bases at V and 4 bases at J, with 14 bases between. Here the CDR3 reads CASSVEIVGYEQYF. Written as DNA, the CDR3 is TGTGCCAGCAGTGTAGAAATAGTTGGTTACGAGCAGTACTTC.

The V gene is TRBV28, the J gene TRBJ2-7, with a possible D match to TRBD2 (6 bases). This CDR3 contains 14 residues. Trimming pared 6 bases from V and 2 bases from J, leaving 14 bases between. The germline gives CDR1 MDHEN, CDR2 SYDVKM. The CDR3 sequence is CASRPSGVTYEQYF. The CDR3 DNA reads as TGTGCCAGCAGACCCTCGGGGGTCACCTACGAGCAGTACTTC.